Only a few counts were recorded for the clone carrying this TCR beta chain. Its antigen is not known. TCRdb processed the 5' RACE reads anew with MiXCR; each CDR3 protein has one entry. This table holds more than 100,000 distinct CDR3 sequences, about 5.9% found once. CDR1 and CDR2 from the germline V gene are DFQATT and SNEGSKA (reference sequence). The CDR3 is 15 amino acids. V trimming: 0 bases; J trimming: 1 base; junction bases outside the gene matches: 5. The sample is drawn from a study of T-cell memory formation after mild COVID-19. Study-wide points: Cross-reactive memory appears to have joined, as suggested by some responding clones showing up in pre-infection memory.

This chain joins TRBV20-1 and TRBJ2-7; TRBD1 matches 8 bases. Sequencing used PBMCs or a T cell subset sorted from them (not recorded which). The TCR originated in an adult woman who had mild COVID-19 (a few samples of this study predate the infection). Cell type and time point are not known. This CDR3 reads CSARDRRQGSYEQYF. CDR3 DNA: TGCAGTGCTAGAGATAGGAGACAGGGGTCCTACGAGCAGTACTTC.